Each of the 22 T cell receptor beta chains below was sequenced from the same sample in a study of control samples from healthy donors and cancer patients. The repertoire was sequenced with immunoSEQ multiplex PCR; TCRdb's copy has only in-frame clones and lacks some. In the table there are 100,000 to 150,000 clones, 80% to 95% of which are singletons. The sequencing sample was made of PBMCs. These receptors were collected from a man older than 75 with head and neck cancer.

V and J are TRBV19 and TRBJ2-7; D unresolved. The V gene lost 4 bases and the J gene lost 2 bases, with 15 bases spanning the gap. The CDR3 sequence is 15 residues long. The germline V gene encodes CDR1 LNHDA and CDR2 SQIVND (reference sequence). This CDR3 is CASSNKATTAYEQYF. The CDR3 nucleotides read TGTGCCAGTAGTAACAAGGCGACAACCGCCTACGAGCAGTACTTC.

The chain couples TRBV19 to TRBJ1-5, with TRBD1 identical over 7 bases. The germline gives CDR1 LNHDA, CDR2 SQIVND (reference sequence). The CDR3 loop spans 18 amino acids. J gave up 1 base and V 6 bases, and 15 bases lay outside the gene matches. The CDR3 loop is CASRYRDSGAASNQPQHF. CDR3 coding DNA: TGTGCCAGTAGATACCGGGACAGTGGTGCTGCGAGCAATCAGCCCCAGCATTTT. Full variable domain (missing parts from reference TRBV19 and TRBJ1-5): DGGITQSPKYLFRKEGQNVTLSCEQNLNHDAMYWYRQDPGQGLRLIYYSQIVNDFQKGDIAEGYSVSREKKESFPLTVTSAQKNPTAFYLCASRYRDSGAASNQPQHFGDGTRLSIL.

The rearrangement links TRBV29-1 to TRBJ2-1; 12 nucleotides line up with TRBD2. The V and J ends lost 6 bases and 9 bases, in that order; junction bases with no gene match: 9. CDR1 and CDR2 (germline): SQVTM, ANQGSEA. There are 14 residues in the CDR3. The CDR3 here is CSVKTSGGLSEQFF. The CDR3 coding sequence is TGCAGCGTCAAGACTAGCGGGGGCCTGAGTGAGCAGTTCTTC.

This chain joins TRBV7-2 and TRBJ2-5; D possibly corresponds to TRBD2 (5 bases). Trimming stripped 3 bases from V and 4 bases from J, with 9 bases between. The CDR3 has 13 amino acids. The germline gives CDR1 SGHTA, CDR2 FQGNSA. CDR3 bases: TGTGCCAGCAGCTTTGGCGCGGGAGAGACCCAGTACTTC. Translated: CASSFGAGETQYF.

J is TRBJ2-2 and V is TRBV5-1; 8 nucleotides agree with TRBD2. With 2 bases clipped from V and 5 bases from J, the junction kept 5 bases outside the gene matches. This CDR3 region has 15 residues. CDR1 SGHRS and CDR2 YFSETQ come from the germline V gene. The CDR3 coding sequence is TGCGCCAGCAGCTTAACTAGCGGCAAAACCGGGGAGCTGTTTTTT. Its translation: CASSLTSGKTGELFF.

The count of this clone is one. The chain has TRBV7-8 and TRBJ2-5; 13 bases fit TRBD2. CDR1 and CDR2 (germline): SGHVS, FQNEAQ. V shed 2 bases, J shed 4 bases, and the junction held 4 bases outside the gene matches. This CDR3 spans 16 amino acids. The CDR3 spells CASSLRTSGSRETQYF. CDR3 bases: TGTGCCAGCAGCTTAAGGACTAGCGGGAGTAGAGAGACCCAGTACTTC.

The chain uses TRBV19 and TRBJ1-2, with a weak D call TRBD1 (6 bases). Germline V gene data show CDR1 as LNHDA and CDR2 as SQIVND (reference sequence). This CDR3 spans 15 amino acids. Between the trimmed V and J ends, which lost 5 bases and 4 bases, there was a span of 17 bases. The CDR3 sequence is CASSSRTDNFYGYTF. The CDR3 DNA sequence: TGTGCCAGTAGTTCCCGGACAGACAACTTCTATGGCTACACCTTC.

This sequence joins TRBV11-2 and TRBJ2-7, with TRBD1 identical over 11 bases. The CDR3 covers 15 residues. V lost 8 bases and J lost 3; bases outside the gene matches: 9. Germline V gene sequence: CDR1 SGHAT, CDR2 FQNNGV. CDR3 loop: CASCPRDRGFYEQYF. CDR3 DNA: TGTGCCAGCTGCCCCCGGGACAGGGGGTTCTACGAGCAGTACTTC.

The chain links TRBV2 to TRBJ2-7; D is unclear. Between the trimmed V and J ends, which lost 7 bases and 1 base, there was a span of 8 bases. The CDR3 length is 12 residues. The germline V gene encodes CDR1 SNHLY and CDR2 FYNNEI. The CDR3 loop is CASKKDSYEQYF. The CDR3 coding sequence is TGTGCCAGCAAGAAGGATTCCTACGAGCAGTACTTC.

V usage is TRBV10-3 and J usage is TRBJ1-5; 9 bases agree with TRBD1. V gave up 1 base and J gave up 3 bases; unmatched junction bases: 4. Per germline, CDR1 ENHRY and CDR2 SYGVKD. The CDR3 totals 16 residues. CDR3: CAISEFGTGLNQPQHF. As DNA, the CDR3 is TGTGCCATCAGTGAGTTCGGGACAGGGCTCAATCAGCCCCAGCATTTT.

This chain links TRBV18 with TRBJ2-3; TRBD2 aligns across 10 bases. The CDR3 covers 18 residues. Germline V gene lookup returns CDR1 KGHSH and CDR2 LQKENI. V lost 5 bases to trimming and J lost 0 bases; unmatched junction nucleotides: 11. This CDR3 reads CASSTWTSGPLSTDTQYF. CDR3 DNA sequence: TGTGCCAGCTCAACCTGGACTAGCGGACCCCTTAGCACAGATACGCAGTATTTT.

The table lists this clone with a count of one. This chain joins TRBV20-1 and TRBJ1-5; tentatively, D is TRBD1 (5 bases). Per germline, CDR1 DFQATT and CDR2 SNEGSKA (reference sequence). The CDR3 loop spans 12 amino acids. The V and J ends lost 3 bases and 6 bases respectively, with 9 bases between them. CDR3 loop: CSASIGVQPQHF. CDR3 bases: TGCAGTGCTAGTATAGGGGTTCAGCCCCAGCATTTT.

The V call is TRBV7-2, the J call TRBJ2-7, with TRBD2 matching 8 bases. This CDR3 has 14 amino acids. Germline CDR1 reads SGHTA; CDR2 reads FQGNSA. Losses at the gene ends were 1 base for V and 5 bases for J; bases not matched to a gene: 4. CDR3 sequence (DNA): TGTGCCAGCAGCTTAGTTCCGGGACTAGACGAGCAGTACTTC. Its translation is CASSLVPGLDEQYF.

The CDR3 region has the DNA TGTGCTAGTGGTTTGTTAGACAGGGGTAGACAGCCCCAGCATTTT. Its translation is CASGLLDRGRQPQHF. The V gene is TRBV12-5, the J gene TRBJ1-5; 8 bases match TRBD1. Trimming removed 2 bases from V and 7 bases from J; junction bases left unmatched: 7. The CDR3 length is 15 residues. Germline assignment: CDR1 LGHNT and CDR2 FRNRAP.

V and J are TRBV2 and TRBJ2-6, with 8 positions matching TRBD2. Germline CDR1 is SNHLY and CDR2 is FYNNEI. Unmatched junction bases numbered 6, after V lost 6 bases and J lost 2 bases. The CDR3 has 16 residues. CDR3 sequence: CASRQAGGAGANVLTF. The DNA for the CDR3 is TGTGCCAGCAGACAAGCCGGGGGGGCTGGGGCCAACGTCCTGACTTTC.

The CDR3 is CAISDTLAGADTQYF. In nucleotides, the CDR3 is TGTGCCATCAGTGATACACTAGCGGGTGCAGATACGCAGTATTTT. V and J are TRBV10-3 and TRBJ2-3; 9 nucleotides align to TRBD2. The CDR3 length is 15 residues. Germline CDR1 ENHRY, CDR2 SYGVKD. Germline trimming cut 3 bases from V and 4 bases from J; bases unmatched to any gene: 5.

The V call is TRBV4-2, the J call TRBJ2-7, with D tentatively TRBD1 or TRBD2 (6 bases each). The CDR3 has 15 residues. The germline V and J ends were trimmed by 0 bases and 4 bases, with 13 bases remaining between them. Germline CDR1 and CDR2: LGHNA and YNFKEQ. CDR3 bases: TGTGCCAGCAGCCAAGATAAGAGGGGGGTATACGAGCAGTACTTC. It translates to CASSQDKRGVYEQYF.

The chain recombines TRBV4-3 with TRBJ2-1; no clear D. The V and J ends lost 0 bases and 5 bases respectively, with 20 bases between them. The germline V gene has CDR1 LGHNA and CDR2 YSLEER. This CDR3 region has 18 residues. CDR3: CASSQDRFGHPQDNEQFF. As DNA, the CDR3 is TGCGCCAGCAGCCAAGATCGGTTTGGTCACCCGCAGGACAATGAGCAGTTCTTC.

The genes are TRBV10-3 and TRBJ1-2; D possibly corresponds to TRBD1 (5 bases). The CDR3 is 12 amino acids. Trimming pared 6 bases from V and 6 bases from J, leaving 11 bases between. CDR1 is ENHRY, CDR2 SYGVKD, per germline. The CDR3 region has the DNA TGTGCCATCAGGGGGACGGAGCATGGCTACACCTTC. Its protein is CAIRGTEHGYTF.

V gene TRBV3-1 (or the pseudogene TRBV3-2) combines with J gene TRBJ2-7, with 9 bases identical to TRBD2. There are 16 residues in the CDR3. The germline V gene encodes CDR1 LGHDT and CDR2 YNNKEL (reference sequence). V shed 1 base and J 6 bases; nucleotides not matched to a gene: 10. DNA of the CDR3: TGTGCCAGCAGCCAAGCCGGGGCTAGCGGGACGGGCGAGCAGTACTTC. Residues: CASSQAGASGTGEQYF.

The rearrangement links TRBV4-1 to TRBJ2-1; TRBD2 matches at 10 bases. Trimming took 4 bases from V and 9 from J; bases not matched to a gene: 12. Germline CDR1 reads MGHRA; CDR2 reads YSYEKL. CDR3 length: 16 residues. DNA for the CDR3: TGCGCCAGCAGCCGAGGACTAGCGGAGTACAATCTTGAGCAGTTCTTC. It specifies CASSRGLAEYNLEQFF.

The V call is TRBV3-1 (or the pseudogene TRBV3-2), the J call TRBJ2-7; 10 bases line up with TRBD2. J gave up 1 base and V 8 bases, and 2 bases lay outside the gene matches. Germline V CDR1 and CDR2: LGHDT, YNNKEL (reference sequence). This CDR3 comprises 13 residues. CDR3 coding DNA: TGTGCCAGCTCGACTAGCGGGTCCTACGAGCAGTACTTC. This sequence encodes CASSTSGSYEQYF.